The 24 T cell receptor beta chains below come from one sample, sequenced in a study of neoadjuvant anti-PD-1 for oral cavity cancer. The method was immunoSEQ multiplex PCR; TCRdb's version includes in-frame clones alone and lacks a portion of them. The data show roughly 14,000 clones, 65% to 70% seen once. The material sequenced was PBMCs, taken before nivolumab (anti-PD-1) treatment. The receptor set was obtained from a person aged 40-85 years with oral cavity squamous cell carcinoma.

V and J are TRBV10-2 and TRBJ2-2; the D call may be TRBD1 or TRBD2 (5 bases each). The germline V and J ends were trimmed by 2 bases and 1 base, with 14 bases remaining between them. The CDR3 is 17 amino acids. Germline assignment: CDR1 WSHSY and CDR2 SAAADI. DNA of the CDR3: TGCGCCAGCAGTGAGAGGTGGGGCAGCGGGAACACCGGGGAGCTGTTTTTT. This gives the protein CASSERWGSGNTGELFF.

This sequence joins TRBV19 and TRBJ1-5, with 9 bases lining up with TRBD1. Germline loops: CDR1 LNHDA, CDR2 SQIVND (reference sequence). This CDR3 has 15 amino acids. The V and J ends lost 5 bases and 5 bases, in that order; junction bases with no gene match: 7. CDR3 sequence reads: CASSPWGQGHQPQHF. The CDR3, as DNA: TGTGCCAGTAGTCCCTGGGGACAGGGCCATCAGCCCCAGCATTTT.

The V and J genes are TRBV10-3 and TRBJ2-3; tentative D call: TRBD2 (5 bases). The CDR3 runs to 16 residues. V lost 5 bases and J lost 2, with 17 bases in between. In germline, CDR1 is ENHRY, CDR2 SYGVKD. The CDR3 region has the DNA TGTGCCATCAGTCTAGCCCTAAGCCAATCCACAGATACGCAGTATTTT. Protein product: CAISLALSQSTDTQYF.

The rearrangement uses TRBV6-5 and TRBJ2-1, with 8 bases aligning to TRBD2. This CDR3 has 16 amino acids. V was pared by 6 bases and J by 3 bases, with 10 bases of the junction left unmatched. Germline-derived CDR1 and CDR2 are MNHEY and SVGAGI. The CDR3: CASSYARLASYNEQFF. The CDR3 bases are TGTGCCAGCAGCTACGCCCGACTAGCGAGCTACAATGAGCAGTTCTTC.

The chain carries TRBV30 and TRBJ1-3; D is unclear. This CDR3 region has 15 residues. V lost 0 bases to trimming and J lost 3 bases, with 12 bases between them. In germline, CDR1 is GTSNPN, CDR2 SVGIG (reference sequence). Written as DNA, the CDR3 is TGTGCCTGGAGTGTACGTGGAGTGGGTGGAAACACCATATATTTT. Amino acids: CAWSVRGVGGNTIYF. The full variable domain, completed using reference TRBV30 and TRBJ1-3, is SQTIHQWPATLVQPVGSPLSLECTVEGTSNPNLYWYRQAAGRGLQLLFYSVGIGQISSEVPQNLSASRPQDRQFILSSKKLLLSDSGFYLCAWSVRGVGGNTIYFGEGSWLTVV.

There are a few counts of this clone. The CDR3 DNA sequence: TGTGCCAGCAGAGGATCCGGACGGGCTGATTCACCCCTCCACTTT. Its translation: CASRGSGRADSPLHF. This sequence joins TRBV6-5 and TRBJ1-6; the D is unclear. Per the germline V gene, CDR1 is MNHEY and CDR2 is SVGAGI. The CDR3 is made up of 15 amino acids. V was pared by 6 bases and J by 8 bases, with 17 bases between.

The chain has TRBV5-5 and TRBJ2-4, with 8 nucleotides matching TRBD1. The CDR3 sequence is 17 residues long. V lost 3 bases to trimming and J lost 1 base; unmatched junction nucleotides: 9. Germline V CDR1 and CDR2: SGHKS, YYEKEE (reference sequence). The CDR3 reads CASSWADRALAKNIQYF. CDR3 sequence (DNA): TGTGCCAGCAGCTGGGCGGACAGGGCTCTCGCCAAAAACATTCAGTACTTC.

The gene calls are TRBV2 and TRBJ1-4; D is uncertain. Looked up from germline, CDR1 is SNHLY and CDR2 is FYNNEI. V lost 6 bases, J lost 4 bases, and 12 bases lay in between. The CDR3 spans 14 residues. The CDR3 spells CASRVKERNEKLFF. The CDR3 DNA reads as TGTGCCAGCAGGGTCAAGGAGCGTAATGAAAAACTGTTTTTT.

This clone has more than one count but fewer than ten. The rearrangement joins TRBV27 to TRBJ2-7; the match to TRBD2 covers 10 bases. Germline CDR1 and CDR2: MNHEY and SMNVEV (reference sequence). V lost 5 bases to trimming and J lost 0 bases; unmatched junction nucleotides: 1. The CDR3 spans 14 residues. The CDR3 region has the DNA TGTGCCAGCAGTCCTAGCGGGGGCTCCTACGAGCAGTACTTC. It is translated as CASSPSGGSYEQYF.

This clone came up a few times. CDR3 protein: CASSLRRDNEKLFF. Written as DNA, the CDR3 is TGTGCCAGCAGCCTTCGACGGGACAATGAAAAACTGTTTTTT. J is TRBJ1-4 and V is TRBV7-9; tentatively, D is TRBD1 (5 bases). CDR1 and CDR2 from the germline V gene are SEHNR and FQNEAQ (reference sequence). The V end was cut by 5 bases, the J end by 5 bases, with 12 bases between. CDR3 length: 14 residues.

The chain has TRBV7-6 and TRBJ2-3, with D tentatively TRBD2 (5 bases). The CDR3 runs 14 residues. V was pared by 4 bases and J by 2 bases, with 10 bases between. CDR1 is SGHVS and CDR2 is FNYEAQ in the germline V gene. The CDR3 nucleotides read TGTGCCAGCAGCTCCGGGATCTCCACAGATACGCAGTATTTT. Translating it yields CASSSGISTDTQYF.

The gene calls are TRBV19 and TRBJ2-7, with 9 bases fitting TRBD1. Germline V gene data show CDR1 as LNHDA and CDR2 as SQIVND (reference sequence). The CDR3 has 14 amino acids. Trimming removed 5 bases from V and 6 bases from J; junction bases left unmatched: 8. The CDR3 sequence is CASSRRDREAEQYF. Here the CDR3 DNA reads TGTGCCAGTAGTCGCCGGGACAGGGAGGCCGAGCAGTACTTC.

The chain carries TRBV5-8 and TRBJ1-5, with D perhaps matching TRBD1 (6 bases). Trimming took 4 bases from V and 0 from J, leaving 11 bases between them. The CDR3 length is 15 residues. Germline CDR1 is SGHTS and CDR2 is YDEGEE. CDR3: CASSRGDGSNQPQHF. CDR3 bases: TGTGCCAGCAGCAGGGGGGACGGTAGCAATCAGCCCCAGCATTTT.

The chain links TRBV5-1 to TRBJ2-5, with D uncertain. V was pared by 4 bases and J by 3 bases, with 10 bases between. Germline V CDR1 and CDR2: SGHRS, YFSETQ. The CDR3 has 13 residues. The CDR3 DNA reads as TGCGCCAGCAGCATGACTGGAAAAGAGACCCAGTACTTC. Protein: CASSMTGKETQYF.

The chain employs TRBV2 and TRBJ1-1, with a weak D call TRBD1 (5 bases). The CDR3 length is 15 residues. V was pared by 1 base and J by 6 bases, with 15 bases between. Germline V lookup: CDR1 SNHLY, CDR2 FYNNEI. The CDR3 nucleotides are TGTGCCAGCAGTGAAGTGGTTGGGGCTGGCTCTGAAGCTTTCTTT. Protein: CASSEVVGAGSEAFF.

The chain recombines TRBV29-1 with TRBJ1-4; maybe TRBD1 (5 bases). V lost 6 bases, J lost 8 bases, and 22 bases lay in between. The CDR3 contains 15 residues. CDR1 is SQVTM and CDR2 is ANQGSEA in the germline V gene. The CDR3 DNA follows: TGCAGCGTCATGGGGGGGGAGGGTGTTTGGGAAAAACTGTTTTTT. The encoded protein is CSVMGGEGVWEKLFF.

The V call is TRBV28, the J call TRBJ1-1; D call uncertain. The V gene's germline CDR1 is MDHEN and CDR2 SYDVKM. V lost 6 bases to trimming and J lost 5 bases, with 10 bases between them. The CDR3 consists of 12 residues. The CDR3 spells CASSRVSTEAFF. CDR3 sequence (DNA): TGTGCCAGCAGCCGAGTTAGTACTGAAGCTTTCTTT.

The chain combines TRBV28 with TRBJ1-2; 12 bases line up with TRBD1. Germline V gives CDR1 MDHEN, CDR2 SYDVKM. After removal of 5 bases from V and 4 bases from J, the junction contained 8 bases not matched to a gene. The CDR3 covers 16 residues. CDR3 sequence reads: CASSPSGTGGSYGYTF. The CDR3 DNA reads TGTGCCAGCAGTCCTTCGGGGACAGGGGGCTCCTATGGCTACACCTTC.

This rearrangement joins TRBV2 to TRBJ2-6; tentative D call: TRBD1 (5 bases). The CDR3 has 13 amino acids. Germline loops: CDR1 SNHLY, CDR2 FYNNEI. The germline V and J ends were trimmed by 3 bases and 10 bases, with 10 bases remaining between them. The CDR3 bases are TGTGCCAGCAGTGACCAGGGTACGAACGTCCTGACTTTC. Translating gives CASSDQGTNVLTF.

The V call is TRBV14, the J call TRBJ2-6, with TRBD1 as a possible D gene (6 bases). Trimming left V 1 base short and J 6 bases short, with 10 bases between. Per germline, CDR1 SGHDN and CDR2 FVKESK. CDR3 length: 15 amino acids. CDR3 sequence reads: CASSQVTGLANVLTF. The CDR3 DNA reads TGTGCCAGCAGCCAAGTTACAGGGTTGGCCAACGTCCTGACTTTC. Full variable domain (missing parts from reference TRBV14 and TRBJ2-6): EAGVTQFPSHSVIEKGQTVTLRCDPISGHDNLYWYRRVMGKEIKFLLHFVKESKQDESGMPNNRFLAERTGGTYSTLKVQPAELEDSGVYFCASSQVTGLANVLTFGAGSRLTVL.

This rearrangement joins TRBV11-3 to TRBJ2-5; D tentatively fits TRBD1 or TRBD2 (5 bases each). The CDR3 covers 14 residues. Germline V gene sequence: CDR1 SGHNT, CDR2 YENEEA. V lost 1 base and J 0 bases, leaving 6 bases between the germline ends. In DNA, the CDR3 is TGTGCCAGCAGCTTAGGGGGGAACCAAGAGACCCAGTACTTC. Its translation is CASSLGGNQETQYF.

This rearrangement joins TRBV28 to TRBJ1-1, with TRBD1 as a possible D gene (5 bases). Germline V gene lookup returns CDR1 MDHEN and CDR2 SYDVKM. The CDR3 length is 15 residues. Trimming removed 2 bases at V and 1 base at J, with 11 bases between. The CDR3 DNA sequence: TGTGCCAGCAGTTTACTTTTGAGGGGGAACACTGAAGCTTTCTTT. This sequence encodes CASSLLLRGNTEAFF.

The genes are TRBV6-4 and TRBJ1-2; tentative D call: TRBD1 (6 bases). Trimming cost V 5 bases and J 7 bases, with 14 bases left between them. CDR1 is MRHNA and CDR2 is SNTAGT in the germline V gene. This CDR3 comprises 13 residues. As DNA, the CDR3 is TGTGCCAGCAGTCCACGGGGACAAGGTGGCTACACCTTC. This gives the protein CASSPRGQGGYTF.

The J gene is TRBJ1-1, the V gene TRBV6-1, with D possibly matching TRBD1 (5 bases). Germline CDR1 MNHNS, CDR2 SASEGT. The CDR3 runs to 14 residues. V shed 1 base and J shed 12 bases, with 18 bases lying between them. In nucleotides, the CDR3 is TGTGCCAGCAGTGAAGAAATGATATCAGGGCAAACTTTCTTT. Residues: CASSEEMISGQTFF.